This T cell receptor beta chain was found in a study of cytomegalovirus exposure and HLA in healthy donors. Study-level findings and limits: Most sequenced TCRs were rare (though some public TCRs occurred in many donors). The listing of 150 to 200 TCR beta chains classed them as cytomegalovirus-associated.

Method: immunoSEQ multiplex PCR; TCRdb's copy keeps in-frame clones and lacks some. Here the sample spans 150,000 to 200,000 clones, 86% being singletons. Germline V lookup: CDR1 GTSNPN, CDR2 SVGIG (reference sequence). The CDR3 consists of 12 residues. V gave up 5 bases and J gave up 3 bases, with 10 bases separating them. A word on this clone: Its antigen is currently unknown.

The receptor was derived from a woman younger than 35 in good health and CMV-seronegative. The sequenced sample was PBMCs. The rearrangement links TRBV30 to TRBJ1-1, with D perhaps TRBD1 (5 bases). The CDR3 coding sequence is TGTGCCTGGGCGGGGGGGGACACTGAAGCTTTCTTT. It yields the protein CAWAGGDTEAFF. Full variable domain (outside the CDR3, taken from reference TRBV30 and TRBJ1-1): SQTIHQWPATLVQPVGSPLSLECTVEGTSNPNLYWYRQAAGRGLQLLFYSVGIGQISSEVPQNLSASRPQDRQFILSSKKLLLSDSGFYLCAWAGGDTEAFFGQGTRLTVV.